This T cell receptor beta chain emerged from a study of Ad26.COV2.S vaccination and SARS-CoV-2 variants. Study-wide background: Among those in the COV1001 Ad26.COV2.S trial arm was the donor. The study's findings and limits: Once vaccination had occurred, spike-specific CD8+ and CD4+ T cell responses reportedly showed substantial breadth. Placebo recipients had lower spike-specific TCR breadth than vaccine recipients.

Clones were read by immunoSEQ multiplex PCR, and TCRdb kept only the in-frame ones, dropping some. The profile shows 330,000 or so clones, 75% to 90% of them singletons. Stated treatment: over 15 received Ad26.COV2.S at low or high dose, single or two shots; several received placebo; per-sample allocation not given. Collection of samples fell on day 63 after the first vaccine or placebo injection. An Ad26 vector carrying the Wuhan-strain SARS-CoV-2 spike served as the vaccine. This CDR3 has 14 amino acids. Germline V CDR1 and CDR2: SGDLS, YYNGEE. Trimming stripped 0 bases from V and 6 bases from J, with 11 bases between. As concerns this clone: The antigen is unknown.

The chain combines TRBV9 with TRBJ2-3; D is possibly TRBD1 (5 bases). The source is a person between 18 and 65 years old who received the Ad26.COV2.S COVID-19 vaccine or a placebo. The sample was peripheral blood, taken in a trial of Ad26.COV2.S vaccine versus placebo. CDR3 loop: CASSVVGDLDTQYF. The CDR3 DNA reads as TGTGCCAGCAGCGTAGTAGGGGATCTGGATACGCAGTATTTT.